A single sample gave rise to the 15 T cell receptor beta chains below, sequenced in a study of early T cells in non-severe SARS-CoV-2 infection. TCRdb called the 5' RACE reads again in MiXCR, with one record for every CDR3 protein. The sample lists approximately 32,000 distinct CDR3 sequences; about 5.6% were seen once. Source material: whole blood. Every receptor here comes from an adult who was a healthcare worker with PCR-confirmed SARS-CoV-2 infection or an uninfected control (not recorded which).

A word on this clonotype: This could be a read error, since a much larger clone is one nucleotide away. A read error is likely, as this CDR3 ends without the conserved phenylalanine or tryptophan. V is TRBV18 and J is TRBJ1-2; tentatively, D is TRBD1 (6 bases). V was shortened by 0 bases and J by 4 bases, with 15 bases between the two germline ends. The CDR3 is made up of 16 amino acids. Germline CDR1 is KGHSH and CDR2 is LQKENI. The CDR3 nucleotides read TGTGCCAGCTCACCACCAAAGGGGGTTATTCTCTATGGCTACACCTCC. This gives the protein CASSPPKGVILYGYTS.

The table lists this clonotype with many counts. This chain links TRBV4-1 with TRBJ2-5; 8 bases agree with TRBD2. Germline CDR1 is MGHRA and CDR2 is YSYEKL. The CDR3 is 18 residues long. V was pared by 0 bases and J by 0 bases, with 9 bases of the junction left unmatched. The CDR3 sequence is CASSQDAIAGTYQETQYF. The CDR3 nucleotides are TGCGCCAGCAGCCAAGACGCGATAGCGGGGACGTACCAAGAGACCCAGTACTTC.

This clonotype was found a few times. The chain has TRBV11-2 and TRBJ1-4; the D gene is possibly TRBD1 (5 bases). V lost 3 bases and J lost 4, with 9 bases in between. This CDR3 is 14 amino acids long. Germline V gene sequence: CDR1 SGHAT, CDR2 FQNNGV. The DNA of the CDR3 is TGTGCCAGCAGCTTTTCGGGGGTTAATGAAAAACTGTTTTTT. It encodes CASSFSGVNEKLFF.

As to this clonotype: Relative to the germline gene, one junction end is altered; a read error may explain this. V gene TRBV3-1 combines with J gene TRBJ2-3; D gene unclear. Germline CDR1 is LGHDT and CDR2 is YNNKEL (reference sequence). The CDR3 spans 14 residues. This chain's CDR3 is CASSQEPTLDTQYF. CDR3 nucleotides: TGTGCCAGCAGCCAAGAACCGACCCTAGATACGCAGTATTTC.

This clonotype was counted ten times or more. The rearrangement joins TRBV20-1 to TRBJ2-5; no reliable D call. V shed 0 bases and J shed 2 bases, with 10 bases lying between them. This CDR3 has 14 amino acids. Germline loops: CDR1 DFQATT, CDR2 SNEGSKA (reference sequence). CDR3 residues: CSARDWQLQETQYF. The CDR3 nucleotides are TGCAGTGCTAGAGATTGGCAGCTACAAGAGACCCAGTACTTC.

This clonotype was recorded at least ten times. This chain uses TRBV29-1 with TRBJ1-2; a weak D match, TRBD1 (5 bases). Germline V gene sequence: CDR1 SQVTM, CDR2 ANQGSEA. The V gene lost 2 bases and the J gene lost 4 bases, with 8 bases spanning the gap. The CDR3 has 12 amino acids. The CDR3 region has the DNA TGCAGCGTTGAAAAGGGGATCTATGGCTACACCTTC. This gives the protein CSVEKGIYGYTF.

This clonotype was detected ten times or more. V usage is TRBV14 and J usage is TRBJ2-1; D is ambiguous. Germline CDR1 reads SGHDN; CDR2 reads FVKESK. Deletions cut 4 bases from V and 0 bases from J, with 10 bases between. The CDR3 has 15 residues. The CDR3 spells CASSRTTSSYNEQFF. In DNA form, the CDR3 reads TGTGCCAGCAGCCGTACGACAAGCTCCTACAATGAGCAGTTCTTC.

This clonotype was seen ten or more times. The chain employs TRBV7-8 and TRBJ2-3, with no clear D. Trimming took off 6 bases at V and 0 bases at J, with 16 bases between the two ends. The CDR3 length is 16 residues. Germline CDR1 is SGHVS and CDR2 is FQNEAQ. The CDR3 region is CASSPSSSLSTDTQYF. The CDR3 DNA reads TGTGCCAGCAGTCCCTCCTCGAGCCTGAGCACAGATACGCAGTATTTT.

In this sample, this clonotype turned up many times. The chain carries TRBV18 and TRBJ1-2; D gene ambiguous. Germline lookup yields CDR1 KGHSH and CDR2 LQKENI. The V gene lost 6 bases and the J gene lost 7 bases, with 21 bases spanning the gap. The CDR3 has 15 residues. The CDR3: CASSDFPGRRGGYTF. CDR3 in DNA: TGTGCCAGCTCTGATTTTCCGGGCCGCCGGGGTGGCTACACCTTC. The entire variable domain, with the rest obtained from reference TRBV18 and TRBJ1-2, is as follows: NAGVMQNPRHLVRRRGQEARLRCSPMKGHSHVYWYRQLPEEGLKFMVYLQKENIIDESGMPKERFSAEFPKEGPSILRIQQVVRGDSAAYFCASSDFPGRRGGYTFGSGTRLTVV.

This clonotype was counted ten times or more. The chain recombines TRBV20-1 with TRBJ2-1, with D perhaps matching TRBD1 (5 bases). This CDR3 spans 13 amino acids. Germline V lookup: CDR1 DFQATT, CDR2 SNEGSKA (reference sequence). V gave up 4 bases and J gave up 8 bases, with 15 bases separating them. CDR3 DNA: TGCAGTGCTATCAGGGTTCCCTTGGATGAGCAGTTCTTC. This encodes CSAIRVPLDEQFF.

The rearrangement uses TRBV12-3 or TRBV12-4 and TRBJ1-5; TRBD1 might be the D (5 bases). The V gene lost 4 bases and the J gene lost 6 bases, with 7 bases spanning the gap. The CDR3 is 12 amino acids. The CDR3 DNA reads as TGTGCCAGCAGTTCGAGGGGTCAGCCCCAGCATTTT. Amino acid sequence: CASSSRGQPQHF.

In its sample, this clonotype was seen many times. A read error may produce the germline difference seen at one junction end. The rearrangement joins TRBV7-7 to TRBJ1-3; D is unresolved. Germline V CDR1 and CDR2: SSHAT, FNYEAQ (reference sequence). The CDR3 is 13 amino acids. As DNA, the CDR3 is TGTGCTAGCAGCTTAGTCCTGGGAAACACCATATATTTT. Protein product: CASSLVLGNTIYF.

This clonotype was recorded at least ten times. The rearrangement joins TRBV20-1 to TRBJ2-3, with 7 bases lining up with TRBD1. The length of the CDR3 is 15 residues. Looked up from germline, CDR1 is DFQATT and CDR2 is SNEGSKA (reference sequence). J gave up 0 bases and V 2 bases, and 5 bases lay outside the gene matches. The CDR3 coding sequence is TGCAGTGCTAGAAGACCGGGACAGAGCACAGATACGCAGTATTTT. This gives the protein CSARRPGQSTDTQYF.

This clonotype was seen more than once but under ten times. The rearrangement links TRBV14 to TRBJ2-1; no clear D. The CDR3 loop spans 16 amino acids. V was cut by 1 base and J by 5 bases, with 15 bases left in between. CDR1 is SGHDN, CDR2 FVKESK, per germline. CDR3 nucleotide sequence: TGTGCCAGCAGCCAAGTTTTTAGTGACTGGCACAATGAGCAGTTCTTC. Its protein product is CASSQVFSDWHNEQFF.

The sample holds many counts of this clonotype. This chain connects TRBV7-2 to TRBJ2-1; unclear D gene. Germline V CDR1 and CDR2: SGHTA, FQGNSA. V dropped 1 base and J dropped 9 bases, with 13 bases sitting between them. The CDR3 is made up of 14 amino acids. In DNA, the CDR3 is TGTGCCAGCAGCTTAGACCCCACCCAAGGTGAGCAGTTCTTC. Its protein is CASSLDPTQGEQFF.